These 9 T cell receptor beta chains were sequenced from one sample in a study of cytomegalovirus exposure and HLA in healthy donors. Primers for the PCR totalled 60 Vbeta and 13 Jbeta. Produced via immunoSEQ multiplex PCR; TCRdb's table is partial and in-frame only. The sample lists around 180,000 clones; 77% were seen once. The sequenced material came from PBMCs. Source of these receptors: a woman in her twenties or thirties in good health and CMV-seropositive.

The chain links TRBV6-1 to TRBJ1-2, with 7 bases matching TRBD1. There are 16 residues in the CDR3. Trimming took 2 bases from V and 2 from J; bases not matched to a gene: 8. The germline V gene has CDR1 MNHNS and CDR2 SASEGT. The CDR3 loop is CASSENRQGGNYGYTF. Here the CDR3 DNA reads TGTGCCAGCAGTGAAAACAGACAGGGAGGAAACTATGGCTACACCTTC.

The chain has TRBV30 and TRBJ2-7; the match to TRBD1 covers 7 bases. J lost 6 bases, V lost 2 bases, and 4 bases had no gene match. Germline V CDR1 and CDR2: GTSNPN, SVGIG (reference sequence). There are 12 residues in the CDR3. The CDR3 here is CAWSRQGTEQYF. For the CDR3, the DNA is TGTGCCTGGAGTAGACAGGGTACCGAGCAGTACTTC. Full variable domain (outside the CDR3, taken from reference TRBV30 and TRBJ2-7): SQTIHQWPATLVQPVGSPLSLECTVEGTSNPNLYWYRQAAGRGLQLLFYSVGIGQISSEVPQNLSASRPQDRQFILSSKKLLLSDSGFYLCAWSRQGTEQYFGPGTRLTVT.

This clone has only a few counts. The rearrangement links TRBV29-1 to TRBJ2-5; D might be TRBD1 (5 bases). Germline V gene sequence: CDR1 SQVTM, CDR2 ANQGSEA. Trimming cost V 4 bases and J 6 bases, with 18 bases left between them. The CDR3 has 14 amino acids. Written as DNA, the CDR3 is TGCAGCGTTGTGTTGGCAGGGTTTCAGCAGACCCAGTACTTC. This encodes CSVVLAGFQQTQYF.

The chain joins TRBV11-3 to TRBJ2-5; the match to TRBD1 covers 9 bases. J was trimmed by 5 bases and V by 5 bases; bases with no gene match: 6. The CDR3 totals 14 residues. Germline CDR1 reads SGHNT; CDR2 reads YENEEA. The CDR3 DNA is TGTGCCAGCAGCCTCAATGGACAGGGGGAGACCCAGTACTTC. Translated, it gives CASSLNGQGETQYF.

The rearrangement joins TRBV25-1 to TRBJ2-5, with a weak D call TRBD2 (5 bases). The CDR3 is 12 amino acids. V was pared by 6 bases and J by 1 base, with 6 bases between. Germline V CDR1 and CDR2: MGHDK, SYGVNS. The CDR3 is CASSGVQETQYF. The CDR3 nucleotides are TGTGCCAGCAGCGGGGTCCAAGAGACCCAGTACTTC. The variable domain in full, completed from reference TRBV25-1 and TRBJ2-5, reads EADIYQTPRYLVIGTGKKITLECSQTMGHDKMYWYQQDPGMELHLIHYSYGVNSTEKGDLSSESTVSRIRTEHFPLTLESARPSHTSQYLCASSGVQETQYFGPGTRLLVL.

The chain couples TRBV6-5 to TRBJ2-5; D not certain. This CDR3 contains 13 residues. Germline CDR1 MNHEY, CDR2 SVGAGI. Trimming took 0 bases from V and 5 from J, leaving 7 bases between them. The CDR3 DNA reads TGTGCCAGCAGTTACTCGAGGCGGGAGACCCAGTACTTC. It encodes CASSYSRRETQYF.

The DNA of the CDR3 is TGCGCCAGCAGCCAAGGGCTGGCGGTCTCCTACGAGCAGTACTTC. This gives the protein CASSQGLAVSYEQYF. The chain has TRBV4-3 and TRBJ2-7; D is undetermined. V was cut by 1 base and J by 0 bases, with 10 bases left in between. The germline gives CDR1 LGHNA, CDR2 YSLEER. The CDR3 is made up of 15 amino acids.

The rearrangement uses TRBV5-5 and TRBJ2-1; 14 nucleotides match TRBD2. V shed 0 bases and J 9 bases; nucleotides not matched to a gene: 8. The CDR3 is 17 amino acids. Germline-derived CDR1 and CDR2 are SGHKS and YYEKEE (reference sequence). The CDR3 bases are TGTGCCAGCAGCTTGGTAATGGGACTAGCGGGAGTTAGTGAGCAGTTCTTC. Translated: CASSLVMGLAGVSEQFF.

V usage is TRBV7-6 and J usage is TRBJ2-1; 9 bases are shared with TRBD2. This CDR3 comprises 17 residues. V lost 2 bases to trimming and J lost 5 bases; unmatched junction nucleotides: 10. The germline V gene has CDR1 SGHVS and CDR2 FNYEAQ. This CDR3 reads CASSLTWREGLDNEQFF. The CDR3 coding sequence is TGTGCCAGCAGCTTAACTTGGCGGGAGGGCCTAGACAATGAGCAGTTCTTC.